Listed below are T cell receptor beta chains from one sample, sequenced in a study of OX40 agonist ivuxolimab in advanced cancers. This table comes from immunoSEQ multiplex PCR, and its TCRdb copy is limited to in-frame clones, with some not included. The table lists about 95,000 clones, approximately 85% of them singletons, with less than 5% in the top ten. The sequencing used CD4+ or CD8+ T cells sorted from blood, collected in a trial of the OX40 agonist ivuxolimab. Receptors were obtained from an adult with an advanced solid tumor such as melanoma, head and neck, liver or kidney cancer. The CDR3 runs from the conserved cysteine through the conserved F or W. The order of the fields is D gene, clone size, J gene, V gene, CDR3 DNA, CDR3 protein. The D gene is left open where the match is weak. Size values are once, few and many counts, or a class for expanded clones, and some rows have none.

d_gene: TRBD1
abundance: -
j_gene: TRBJ1-5
v_gene: TRBV27
CDR3nt: TGTGCCAGCAGTTTATTCCCCCCCGGGACAGCCAATCAGCCCCAGCATTTT
CDR3aa: CASSLFPPGTANQPQHF

d_gene: TRBD2
abundance: -
j_gene: TRBJ2-1
v_gene: TRBV5-1
CDR3nt: TGCGCCAGCAGATCCGGGACTAGCGGGTATGAGCAGTTCTTC
CDR3aa: CASRSGTSGYEQFF

d_gene: -
abundance: -
j_gene: TRBJ1-5
v_gene: TRBV28
CDR3nt: TGTGCCAGCAGTTTTGACACAGGGATCAATCAGCCCCAGCATTTT
CDR3aa: CASSFDTGINQPQHF

d_gene: -
abundance: -
j_gene: TRBJ2-1
v_gene: TRBV14
CDR3nt: TGTGCCAGCAGCCAATCGGGAGTTGAGCAGTTCTTC
CDR3aa: CASSQSGVEQFF

d_gene: -
abundance: few
j_gene: TRBJ2-1
v_gene: TRBV5-6
CDR3nt: TGTGCCAGCAGCCAGGACGGCGGTACCCCCAATGAGCAGTTCTTC
CDR3aa: CASSQDGGTPNEQFF

d_gene: -
abundance: once
j_gene: TRBJ1-4
v_gene: TRBV5-4
CDR3nt: TGTGCCAGCAGCTTGGCAGGGGTAGAAAAACTGTTTTTT
CDR3aa: CASSLAGVEKLFF

d_gene: -
abundance: -
j_gene: TRBJ1-2
v_gene: TRBV25-1
CDR3nt: TGTGCCAGCAGTGAACTCGGGGGCGCAGACTATGGCTACACCTTC
CDR3aa: CASSELGGADYGYTF

d_gene: -
abundance: -
j_gene: TRBJ2-2
v_gene: TRBV27
CDR3nt: TGTGCCAGCAGCCTCCTTGGGGCCGGGGAGCTGTTTTTT
CDR3aa: CASSLLGAGELFF

d_gene: TRBD1
abundance: -
j_gene: TRBJ1-2
v_gene: TRBV4-1
CDR3nt: TGCGCCAGCAGCCATCCCGACCAGGACAGGGTTGTTGGCTACACCTTC
CDR3aa: CASSHPDQDRVVGYTF

d_gene: -
abundance: -
j_gene: TRBJ1-1
v_gene: TRBV5-1
CDR3nt: TGCGCCAGCAAGGAAGTGAGTGGTGCGAACACTGAAGCTTTCTTT
CDR3aa: CASKEVSGANTEAFF

d_gene: -
abundance: -
j_gene: TRBJ1-1
v_gene: TRBV20-1
CDR3nt: TGCAGTGCTAGAACGGGTACTGAAGCTTTCTTT
CDR3aa: CSARTGTEAFF

d_gene: -
abundance: once
j_gene: TRBJ1-1
v_gene: TRBV7-6
CDR3nt: TGTGCCAGCAGCTCAGGGACTGAAATGAACACTGAAGCTTTCTTT
CDR3aa: CASSSGTEMNTEAFF

d_gene: -
abundance: -
j_gene: TRBJ2-7
v_gene: TRBV30
CDR3nt: TGTGCCTGGAGTTTGGACTATTACTACGAGCAGTACTTC
CDR3aa: CAWSLDYYYEQYF

d_gene: -
abundance: -
j_gene: TRBJ2-1
v_gene: TRBV11-2
CDR3nt: TGTGCCAGCACCCTCTCGACGGGGATCTACAATGAGCAGTTCTTC
CDR3aa: CASTLSTGIYNEQFF

d_gene: -
abundance: -
j_gene: TRBJ2-3
v_gene: TRBV9
CDR3nt: TGTGCCAGCAGCGTAGCCACAGGCCATAGCACAGATACGCAGTATTTT
CDR3aa: CASSVATGHSTDTQYF

d_gene: -
abundance: -
j_gene: TRBJ2-3
v_gene: TRBV21-1
CDR3nt: TGTGCCAGCAGCGTGGCGCGGGAGGGTGGCACAGATACGCAGTATTTT
CDR3aa: CASSVAREGGTDTQYF

d_gene: -
abundance: -
j_gene: TRBJ2-7
v_gene: TRBV7-2
CDR3nt: TGTGCCAGCAGCTTAGTGGCAGGCACGTCCTACGAGCAGTACTTC
CDR3aa: CASSLVAGTSYEQYF